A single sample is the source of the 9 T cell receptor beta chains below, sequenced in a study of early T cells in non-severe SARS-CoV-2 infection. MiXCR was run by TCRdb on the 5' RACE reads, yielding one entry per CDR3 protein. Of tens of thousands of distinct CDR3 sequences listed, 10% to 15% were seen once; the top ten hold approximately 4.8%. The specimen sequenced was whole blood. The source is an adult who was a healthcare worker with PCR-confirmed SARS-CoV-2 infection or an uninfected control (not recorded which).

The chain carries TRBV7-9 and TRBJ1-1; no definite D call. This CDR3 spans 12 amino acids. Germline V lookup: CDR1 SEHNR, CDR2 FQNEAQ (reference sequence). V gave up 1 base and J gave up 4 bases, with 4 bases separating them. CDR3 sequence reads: CASSLGTTEAFF. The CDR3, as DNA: TGTGCCAGCAGCTTAGGGACCACTGAAGCTTTCTTT.

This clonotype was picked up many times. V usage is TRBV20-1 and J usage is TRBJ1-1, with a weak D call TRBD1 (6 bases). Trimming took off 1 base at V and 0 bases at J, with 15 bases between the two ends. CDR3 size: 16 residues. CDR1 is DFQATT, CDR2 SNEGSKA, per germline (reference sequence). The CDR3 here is CSARAPTGGMNTEAFF. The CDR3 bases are TGCAGTGCTAGAGCTCCGACCGGGGGCATGAACACTGAAGCTTTCTTT.

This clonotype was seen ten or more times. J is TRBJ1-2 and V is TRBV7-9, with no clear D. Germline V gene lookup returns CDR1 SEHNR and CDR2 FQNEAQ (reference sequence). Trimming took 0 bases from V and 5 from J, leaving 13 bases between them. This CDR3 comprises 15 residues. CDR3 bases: TGTGCCAGCAGCTTAGCAGCAGGTAGAGAGTATGGCTACACCTTC. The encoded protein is CASSLAAGREYGYTF.

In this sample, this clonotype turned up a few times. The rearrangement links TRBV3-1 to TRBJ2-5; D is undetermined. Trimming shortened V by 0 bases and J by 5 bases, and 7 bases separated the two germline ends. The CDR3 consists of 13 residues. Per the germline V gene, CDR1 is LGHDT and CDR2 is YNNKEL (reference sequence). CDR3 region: CASSQELGETQYF. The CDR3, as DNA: TGTGCCAGCAGCCAAGAGCTGGGGGAGACCCAGTACTTC.

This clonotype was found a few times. The CDR3 loop reads CASRRAGTGDGYTF. In DNA form, the CDR3 reads TGTGCCAGCAGGCGGGCCGGGACAGGGGATGGCTACACCTTC. The rearrangement joins TRBV3-1 to TRBJ1-2, with 10 bases lining up with TRBD1. CDR3 size: 14 residues. The V gene's germline CDR1 is LGHDT and CDR2 YNNKEL (reference sequence). The junction had 7 bases not matched to a gene; V was cut back by 6 bases and J by 6 bases.

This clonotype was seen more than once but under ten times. In nucleotides, the CDR3 is TGCAGCGTTGTAGTCGGCCACACCATATATTTT. Protein sequence: CSVVVGHTIYF. The chain is built from TRBV29-1 and TRBJ1-3, with D uncertain. Germline-derived CDR1 and CDR2 are SQVTM and ANQGSEA. The CDR3 has 11 residues. Deletions cut 4 bases from V and 8 bases from J, with 9 bases between.

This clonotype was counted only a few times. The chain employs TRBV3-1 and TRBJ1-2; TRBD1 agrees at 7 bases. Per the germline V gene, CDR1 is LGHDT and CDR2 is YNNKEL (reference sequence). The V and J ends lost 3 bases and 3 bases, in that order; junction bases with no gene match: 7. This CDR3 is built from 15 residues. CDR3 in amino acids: CASSHNQDRYYGYTF. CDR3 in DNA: TGTGCCAGCAGCCATAATCAGGACAGGTACTATGGCTACACCTTC.

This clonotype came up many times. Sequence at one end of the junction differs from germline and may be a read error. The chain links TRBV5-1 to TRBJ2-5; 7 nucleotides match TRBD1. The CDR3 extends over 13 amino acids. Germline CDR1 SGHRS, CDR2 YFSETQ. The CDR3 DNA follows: TGTGCCAGCAGCTTAGAGGGGGCTGAGACCCAGTACTTC. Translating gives CASSLEGAETQYF. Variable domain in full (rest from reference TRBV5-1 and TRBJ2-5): KAGVTQTPRYLIKTRGQQVTLSCSPISGHRSVSWYQQTPGQGLQFLFEYFSETQRNKGNFPGRFSGRQFSNSRSEMNVSTLELGDSALYLCASSLEGAETQYFGPGTRLLVL.

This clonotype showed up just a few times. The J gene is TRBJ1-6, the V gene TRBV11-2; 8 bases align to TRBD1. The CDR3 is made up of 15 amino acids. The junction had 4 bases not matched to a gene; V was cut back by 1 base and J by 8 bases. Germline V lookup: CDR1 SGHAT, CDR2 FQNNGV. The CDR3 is CASSLAGGMDSPLHF. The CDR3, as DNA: TGTGCCAGCAGCTTAGCAGGGGGCATGGATTCACCCCTCCACTTT.